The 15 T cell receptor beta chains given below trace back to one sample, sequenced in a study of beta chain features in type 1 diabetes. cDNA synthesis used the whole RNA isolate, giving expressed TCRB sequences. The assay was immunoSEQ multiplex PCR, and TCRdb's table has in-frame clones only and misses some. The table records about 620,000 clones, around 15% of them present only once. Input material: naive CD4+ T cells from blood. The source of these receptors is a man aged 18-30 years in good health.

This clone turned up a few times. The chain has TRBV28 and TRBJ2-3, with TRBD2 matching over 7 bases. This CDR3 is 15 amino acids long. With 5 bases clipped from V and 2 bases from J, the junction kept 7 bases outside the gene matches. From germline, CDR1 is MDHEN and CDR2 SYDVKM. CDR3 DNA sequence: TGTGCCAGCAGTCCTGAGCGGGGTCCCACAGATACGCAGTATTTT. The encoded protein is CASSPERGPTDTQYF.

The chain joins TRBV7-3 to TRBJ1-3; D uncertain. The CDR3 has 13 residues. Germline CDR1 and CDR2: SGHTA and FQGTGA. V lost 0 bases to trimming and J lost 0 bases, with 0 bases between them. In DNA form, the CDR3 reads TGTGCCAGCAGCTTAACCTCTGGAAACACCATATATTTT. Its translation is CASSLTSGNTIYF.

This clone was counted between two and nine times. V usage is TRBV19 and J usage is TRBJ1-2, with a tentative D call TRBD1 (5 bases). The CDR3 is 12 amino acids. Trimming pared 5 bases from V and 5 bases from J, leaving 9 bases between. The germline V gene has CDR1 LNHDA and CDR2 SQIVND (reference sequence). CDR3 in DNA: TGTGCCAGTAGTGGCAGGGAATATGGCTACACCTTC. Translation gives CASSGREYGYTF.

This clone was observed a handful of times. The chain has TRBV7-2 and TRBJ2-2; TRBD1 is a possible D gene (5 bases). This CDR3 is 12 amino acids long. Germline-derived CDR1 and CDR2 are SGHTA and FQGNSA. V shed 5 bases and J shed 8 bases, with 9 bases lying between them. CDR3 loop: CASSPGLGELFF. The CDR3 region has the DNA TGTGCCAGCAGCCCAGGGTTGGGGGAGCTGTTTTTT.

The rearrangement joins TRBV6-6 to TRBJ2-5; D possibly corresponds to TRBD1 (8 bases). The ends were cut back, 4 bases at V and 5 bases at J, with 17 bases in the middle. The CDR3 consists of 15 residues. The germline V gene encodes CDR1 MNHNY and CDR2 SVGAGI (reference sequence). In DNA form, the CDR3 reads TGTGCCAGCAGTTCACAGGGGGGGACCTTTGAGACCCAGTACTTC. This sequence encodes CASSSQGGTFETQYF.

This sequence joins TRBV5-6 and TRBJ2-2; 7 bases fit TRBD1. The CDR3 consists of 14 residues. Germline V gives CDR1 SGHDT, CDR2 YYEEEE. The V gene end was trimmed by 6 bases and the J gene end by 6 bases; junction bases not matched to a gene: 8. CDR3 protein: CASKEGGQPGELFF. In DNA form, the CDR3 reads TGTGCCAGCAAGGAAGGGGGACAGCCCGGGGAGCTGTTTTTT.

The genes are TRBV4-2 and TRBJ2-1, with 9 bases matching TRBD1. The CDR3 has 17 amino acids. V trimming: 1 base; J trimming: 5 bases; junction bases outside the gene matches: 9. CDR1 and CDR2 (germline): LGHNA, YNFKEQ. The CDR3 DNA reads TGTGCCAGCAGCCAAGGCCAACAGGGGGCAGGGAACAATGAGCAGTTCTTC. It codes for CASSQGQQGAGNNEQFF.

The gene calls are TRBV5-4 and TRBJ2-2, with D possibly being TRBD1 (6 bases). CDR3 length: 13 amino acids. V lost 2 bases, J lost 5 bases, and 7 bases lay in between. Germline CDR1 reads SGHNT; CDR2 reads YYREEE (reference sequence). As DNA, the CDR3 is TGTGCCAGCAGCTTAGGACAGACCGGGGAGCTGTTTTTT. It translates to CASSLGQTGELFF.

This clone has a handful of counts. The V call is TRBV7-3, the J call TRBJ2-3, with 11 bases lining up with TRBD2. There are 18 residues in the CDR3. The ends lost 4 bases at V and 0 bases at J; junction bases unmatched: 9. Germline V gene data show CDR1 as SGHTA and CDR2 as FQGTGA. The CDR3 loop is CASSYLAGGASSTDTQYF. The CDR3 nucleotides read TGTGCCAGCAGCTACCTAGCGGGAGGCGCCTCTAGCACAGATACGCAGTATTTT.

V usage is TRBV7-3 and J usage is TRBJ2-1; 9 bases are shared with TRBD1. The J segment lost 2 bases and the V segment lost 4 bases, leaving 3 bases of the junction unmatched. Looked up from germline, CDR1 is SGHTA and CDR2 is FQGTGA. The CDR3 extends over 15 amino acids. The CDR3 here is CASSYDRGTYNEQFF. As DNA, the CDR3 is TGTGCCAGCAGCTATGACAGGGGGACCTACAATGAGCAGTTCTTC. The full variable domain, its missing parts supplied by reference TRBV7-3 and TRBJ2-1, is GAGVSQTPSNKVTEKGKYVELRCDPISGHTALYWYRQSLGQGPEFLIYFQGTGAADDSGLPNDRFFAVRPEGSVSTLKIQRTERGDSAVYLCASSYDRGTYNEQFFGPGTRLTVL.

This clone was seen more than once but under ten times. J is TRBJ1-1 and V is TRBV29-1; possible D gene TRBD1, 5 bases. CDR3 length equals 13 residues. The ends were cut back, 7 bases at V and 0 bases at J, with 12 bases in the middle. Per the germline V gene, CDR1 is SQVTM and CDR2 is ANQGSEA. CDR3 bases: TGCAGCGGATCAGGGCGAATGAACACTGAAGCTTTCTTT. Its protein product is CSGSGRMNTEAFF.

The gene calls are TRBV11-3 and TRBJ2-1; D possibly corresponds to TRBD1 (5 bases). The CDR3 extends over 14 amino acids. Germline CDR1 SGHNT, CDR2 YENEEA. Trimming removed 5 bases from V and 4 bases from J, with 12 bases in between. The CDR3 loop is CASSPGHQYNEQFF. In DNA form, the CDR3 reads TGTGCCAGCAGCCCAGGACACCAATACAATGAGCAGTTCTTC.

Here the CDR3 DNA reads TGTGCCAGCAGTTTATTGTTCTCCCCCGCCCAGTACTTC. It encodes CASSLLFSPAQYF. The gene calls are TRBV28 and TRBJ2-7, with D hard to call. The CDR3 is 13 residues long. The ends were cut back, 1 base at V and 10 bases at J, with 14 bases in the middle. Germline V lookup: CDR1 MDHEN, CDR2 SYDVKM.

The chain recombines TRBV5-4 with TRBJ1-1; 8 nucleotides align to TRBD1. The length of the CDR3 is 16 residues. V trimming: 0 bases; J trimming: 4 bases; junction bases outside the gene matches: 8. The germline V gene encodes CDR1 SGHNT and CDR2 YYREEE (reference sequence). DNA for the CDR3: TGTGCCAGCAGCTTGGCAGGGGGCCGACTTTTCACTGAAGCTTTCTTT. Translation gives CASSLAGGRLFTEAFF.

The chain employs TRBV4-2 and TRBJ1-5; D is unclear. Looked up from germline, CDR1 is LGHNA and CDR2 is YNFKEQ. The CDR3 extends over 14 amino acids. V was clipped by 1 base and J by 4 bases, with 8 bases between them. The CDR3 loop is CASSQAKGNQPQHF. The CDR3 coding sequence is TGTGCCAGCAGCCAAGCTAAGGGTAATCAGCCCCAGCATTTT.